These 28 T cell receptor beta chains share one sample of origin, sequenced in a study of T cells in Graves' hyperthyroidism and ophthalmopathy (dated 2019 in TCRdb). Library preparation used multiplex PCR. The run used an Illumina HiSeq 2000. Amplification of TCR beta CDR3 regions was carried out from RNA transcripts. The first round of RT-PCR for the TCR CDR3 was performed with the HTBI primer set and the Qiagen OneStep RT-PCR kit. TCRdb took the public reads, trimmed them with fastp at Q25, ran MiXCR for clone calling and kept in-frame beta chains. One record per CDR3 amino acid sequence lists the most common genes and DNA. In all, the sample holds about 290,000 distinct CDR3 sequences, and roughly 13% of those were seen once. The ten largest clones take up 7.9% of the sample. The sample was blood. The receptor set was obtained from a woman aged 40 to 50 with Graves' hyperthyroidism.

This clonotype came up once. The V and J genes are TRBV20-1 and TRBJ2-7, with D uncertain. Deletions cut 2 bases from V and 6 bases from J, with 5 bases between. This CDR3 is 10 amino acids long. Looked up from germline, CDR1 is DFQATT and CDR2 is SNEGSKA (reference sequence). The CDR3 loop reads CSARQLEQYF. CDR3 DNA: TGCAGTGCTAGACAACTCGAGCAGTACTTC.

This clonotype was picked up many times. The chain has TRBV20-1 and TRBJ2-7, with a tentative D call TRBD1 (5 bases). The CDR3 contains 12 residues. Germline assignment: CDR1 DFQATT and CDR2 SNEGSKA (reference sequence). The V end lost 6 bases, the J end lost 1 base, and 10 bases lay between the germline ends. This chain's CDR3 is CSATQGSYEQYF. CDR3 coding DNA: TGCAGTGCCACGCAGGGATCCTACGAGCAGTACTTC.

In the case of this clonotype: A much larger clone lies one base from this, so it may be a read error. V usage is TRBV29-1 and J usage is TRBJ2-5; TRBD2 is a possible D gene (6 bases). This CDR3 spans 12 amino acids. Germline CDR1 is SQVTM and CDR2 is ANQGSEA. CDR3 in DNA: TGCAGCGCGGGGACTCTCCAAGAGACCCAGTCCTTC. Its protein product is CSAGTLQETQSF.

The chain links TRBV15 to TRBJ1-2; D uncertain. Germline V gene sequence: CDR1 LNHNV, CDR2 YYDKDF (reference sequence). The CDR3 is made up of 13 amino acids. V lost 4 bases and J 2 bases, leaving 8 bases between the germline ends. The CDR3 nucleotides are TGTGCCACCAGCAAAGATCGGAACTATGGCTACACCTTC. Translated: CATSKDRNYGYTF.

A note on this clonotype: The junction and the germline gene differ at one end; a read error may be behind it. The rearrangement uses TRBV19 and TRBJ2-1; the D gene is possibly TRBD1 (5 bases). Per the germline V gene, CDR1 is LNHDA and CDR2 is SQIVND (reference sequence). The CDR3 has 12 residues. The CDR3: CASGIRGNEQFF. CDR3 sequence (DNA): TGTGCCAGTGGTATAAGGGGTAATGAGCAGTTCTTC.

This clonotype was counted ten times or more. The CDR3: CASSFGQGEAFF. In DNA, the CDR3 is TGTGCCAGCAGTTTTGGACAGGGTGAAGCTTTCTTT. This rearrangement joins TRBV12-3 or TRBV12-4 to TRBJ1-1; 8 nucleotides agree with TRBD1. This CDR3 comprises 12 residues. Unmatched junction bases numbered 1, after V lost 3 bases and J lost 7 bases.

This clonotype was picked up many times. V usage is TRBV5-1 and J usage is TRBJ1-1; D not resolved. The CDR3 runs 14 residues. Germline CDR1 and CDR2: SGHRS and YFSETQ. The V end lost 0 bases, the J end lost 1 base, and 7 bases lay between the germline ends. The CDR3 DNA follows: TGCGCCAGCAGCTTGGGTAGGGCGAACACTGAAGCTTTCTTT. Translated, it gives CASSLGRANTEAFF.

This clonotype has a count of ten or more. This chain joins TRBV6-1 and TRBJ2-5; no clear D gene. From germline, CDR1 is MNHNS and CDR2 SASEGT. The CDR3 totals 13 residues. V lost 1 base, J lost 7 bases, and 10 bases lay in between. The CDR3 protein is CASSEGHPGTQYF. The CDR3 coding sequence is TGTGCCAGCAGTGAAGGACACCCAGGGACCCAGTACTTC.

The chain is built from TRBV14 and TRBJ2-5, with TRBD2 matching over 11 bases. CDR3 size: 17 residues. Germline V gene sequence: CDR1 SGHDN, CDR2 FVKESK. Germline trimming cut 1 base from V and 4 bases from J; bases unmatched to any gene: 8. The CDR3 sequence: CASSQVAGGPQGETQYF. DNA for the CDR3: TGTGCCAGCAGCCAAGTAGCGGGAGGGCCTCAGGGAGAGACCCAGTACTTC.

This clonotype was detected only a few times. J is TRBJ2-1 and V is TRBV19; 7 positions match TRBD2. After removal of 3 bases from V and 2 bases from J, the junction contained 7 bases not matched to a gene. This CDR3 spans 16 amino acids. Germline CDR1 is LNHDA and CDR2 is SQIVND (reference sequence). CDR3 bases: TGTGCCAGTAGTATTGTCTTTGCGGGAGCCTACAATGAGCAGTTCTTC. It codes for CASSIVFAGAYNEQFF.

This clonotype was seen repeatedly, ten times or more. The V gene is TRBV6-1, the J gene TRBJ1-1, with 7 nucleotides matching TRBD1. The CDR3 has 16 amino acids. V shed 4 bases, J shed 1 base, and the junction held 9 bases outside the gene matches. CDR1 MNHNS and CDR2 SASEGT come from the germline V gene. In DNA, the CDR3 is TGTGCCAGCAGTGGTTCACAGGGGAGGAGGAACACTGAAGCTTTCTTT. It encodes CASSGSQGRRNTEAFF.

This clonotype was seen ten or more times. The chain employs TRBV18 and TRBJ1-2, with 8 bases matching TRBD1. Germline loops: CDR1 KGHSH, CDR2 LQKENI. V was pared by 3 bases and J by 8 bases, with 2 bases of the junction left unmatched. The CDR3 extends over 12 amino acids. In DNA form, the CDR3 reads TGTGCCAGCTCACCCAGGGGGCTCGGCTACACCTTC. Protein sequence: CASSPRGLGYTF.

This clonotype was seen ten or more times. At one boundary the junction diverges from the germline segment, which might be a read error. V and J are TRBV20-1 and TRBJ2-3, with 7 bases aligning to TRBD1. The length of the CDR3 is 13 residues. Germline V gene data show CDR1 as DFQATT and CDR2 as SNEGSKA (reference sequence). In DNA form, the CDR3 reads TGCAGTGCTGGAGACAGGGCCACAGATACGCAGTATTTT. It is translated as CSAGDRATDTQYF.

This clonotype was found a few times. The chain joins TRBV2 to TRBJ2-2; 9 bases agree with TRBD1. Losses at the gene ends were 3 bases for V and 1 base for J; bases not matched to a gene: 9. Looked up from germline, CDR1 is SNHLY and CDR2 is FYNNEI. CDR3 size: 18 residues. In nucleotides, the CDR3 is TGTGCCAGCAGTGAGTTTAGGGGGACAGGGTTGAACACCGGGGAGCTGTTTTTT. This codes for CASSEFRGTGLNTGELFF.

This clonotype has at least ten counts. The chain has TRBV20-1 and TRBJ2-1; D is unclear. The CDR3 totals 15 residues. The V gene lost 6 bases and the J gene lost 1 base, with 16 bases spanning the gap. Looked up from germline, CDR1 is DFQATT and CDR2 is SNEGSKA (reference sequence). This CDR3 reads CSAHLLGGSYNEQFF. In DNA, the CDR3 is TGCAGTGCCCACCTGCTCGGTGGGTCCTACAATGAGCAGTTCTTC.

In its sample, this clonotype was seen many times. The CDR3 here is CASSPSYAAEAFF. The CDR3 DNA is TGTGCCAGCAGTCCGTCTTATGCGGCTGAAGCTTTCTTT. The genes are TRBV12-3 or TRBV12-4 and TRBJ1-1; D is unclear. V dropped 5 bases and J dropped 6 bases, with 13 bases sitting between them. The CDR3 contains 13 residues.

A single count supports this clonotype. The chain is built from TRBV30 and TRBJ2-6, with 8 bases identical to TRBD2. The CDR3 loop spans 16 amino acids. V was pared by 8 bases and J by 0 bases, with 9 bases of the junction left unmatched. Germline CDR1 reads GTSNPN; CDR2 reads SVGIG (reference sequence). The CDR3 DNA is TGTGCCCGGGCGGGGGGCTCGCCCTCTGGGGCCAACGTCCTGACTTTC. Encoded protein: CARAGGSPSGANVLTF.

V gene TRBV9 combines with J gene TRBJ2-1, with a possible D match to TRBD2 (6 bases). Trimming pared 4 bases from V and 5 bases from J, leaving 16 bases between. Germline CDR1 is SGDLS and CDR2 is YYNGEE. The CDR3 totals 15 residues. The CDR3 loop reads CASSKEGSLDNEQFF. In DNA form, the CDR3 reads TGTGCCAGCAGCAAGGAGGGTTCCCTGGACAATGAGCAGTTCTTC. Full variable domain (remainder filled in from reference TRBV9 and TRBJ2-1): DSGVTQTPKHLITATGQRVTLRCSPRSGDLSVYWYQQSLDQGLQFLIQYYNGEERAKGNILERFSAQQFPDLHSELNLSSLELGDSALYFCASSKEGSLDNEQFFGPGTRLTVL.

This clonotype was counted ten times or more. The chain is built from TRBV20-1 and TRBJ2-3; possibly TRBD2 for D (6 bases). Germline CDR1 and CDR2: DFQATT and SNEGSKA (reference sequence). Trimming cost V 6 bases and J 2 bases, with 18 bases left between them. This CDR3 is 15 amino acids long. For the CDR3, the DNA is TGCAGTGCCTCTCCGGCGCGGGATCCCACAGATACGCAGTATTTT. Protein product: CSASPARDPTDTQYF.

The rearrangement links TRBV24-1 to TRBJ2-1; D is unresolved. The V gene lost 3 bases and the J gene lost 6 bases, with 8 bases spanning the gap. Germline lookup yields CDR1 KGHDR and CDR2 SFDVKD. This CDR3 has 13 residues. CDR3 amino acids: CATSDDPSNEQFF. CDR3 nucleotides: TGTGCCACCAGTGATGACCCTTCCAATGAGCAGTTCTTC.

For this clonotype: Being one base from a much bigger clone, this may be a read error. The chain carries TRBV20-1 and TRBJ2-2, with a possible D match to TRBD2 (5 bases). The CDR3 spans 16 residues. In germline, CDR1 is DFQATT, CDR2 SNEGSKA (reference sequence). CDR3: CSARDALRVNTVELFF. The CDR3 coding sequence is TGCAGTGCTAGAGATGCCCTGCGGGTAAACACCGTGGAGCTGTTTTTT.

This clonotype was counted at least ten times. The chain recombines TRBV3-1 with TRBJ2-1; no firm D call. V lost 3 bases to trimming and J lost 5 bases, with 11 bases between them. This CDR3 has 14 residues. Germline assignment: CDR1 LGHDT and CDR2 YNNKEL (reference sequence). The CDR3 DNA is TGTGCCAGCAGCCACCGCTCGGTGAACAATGAGCAGTTCTTC. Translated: CASSHRSVNNEQFF.

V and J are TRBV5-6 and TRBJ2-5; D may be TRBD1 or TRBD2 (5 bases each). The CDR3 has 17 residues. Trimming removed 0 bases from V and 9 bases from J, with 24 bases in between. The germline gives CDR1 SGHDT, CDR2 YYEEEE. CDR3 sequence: CASSLASFGDGMGAQYF. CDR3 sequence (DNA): TGTGCCAGCAGCTTGGCTTCGTTCGGCGACGGAATGGGGGCCCAGTACTTC.

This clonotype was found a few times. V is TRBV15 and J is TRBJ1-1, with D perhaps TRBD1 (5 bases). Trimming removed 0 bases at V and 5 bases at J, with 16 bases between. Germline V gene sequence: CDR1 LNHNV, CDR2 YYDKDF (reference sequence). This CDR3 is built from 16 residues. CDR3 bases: TGTGCCACCAGCAGAGACCATACGGGGGGGAAAACTGAAGCTTTCTTT. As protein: CATSRDHTGGKTEAFF.

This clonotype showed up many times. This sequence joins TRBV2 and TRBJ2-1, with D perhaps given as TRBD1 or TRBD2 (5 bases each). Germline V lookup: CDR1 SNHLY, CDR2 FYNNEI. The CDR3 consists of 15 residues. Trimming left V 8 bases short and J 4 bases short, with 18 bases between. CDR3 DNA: TGTGCCAGCTGGGGACGGAAGCTACAATACAATGAGCAGTTCTTC. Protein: CASWGRKLQYNEQFF.

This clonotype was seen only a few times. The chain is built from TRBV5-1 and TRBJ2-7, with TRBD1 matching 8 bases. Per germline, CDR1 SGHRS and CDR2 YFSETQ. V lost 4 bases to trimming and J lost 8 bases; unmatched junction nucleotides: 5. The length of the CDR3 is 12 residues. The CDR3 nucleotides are TGCGCCAGCAGCCCCGGACAGGGCCAGCAGTACTTC. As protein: CASSPGQGQQYF. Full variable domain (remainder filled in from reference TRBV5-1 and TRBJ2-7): KAGVTQTPRYLIKTRGQQVTLSCSPISGHRSVSWYQQTPGQGLQFLFEYFSETQRNKGNFPGRFSGRQFSNSRSEMNVSTLELGDSALYLCASSPGQGQQYFGPGTRLTVT.

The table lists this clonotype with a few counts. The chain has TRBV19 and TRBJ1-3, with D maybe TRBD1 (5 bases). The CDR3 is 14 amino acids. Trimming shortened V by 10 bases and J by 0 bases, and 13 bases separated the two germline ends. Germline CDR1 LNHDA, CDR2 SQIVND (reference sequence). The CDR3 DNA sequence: TGTGCCACCGAGAGCCAGGGCTCTGGAAACACCATATATTTT. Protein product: CATESQGSGNTIYF.

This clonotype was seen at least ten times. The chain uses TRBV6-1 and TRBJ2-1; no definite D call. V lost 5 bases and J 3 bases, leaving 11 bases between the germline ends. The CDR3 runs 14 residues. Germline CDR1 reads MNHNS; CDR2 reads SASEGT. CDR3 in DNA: TGTGCCAGCAGTTTGAGCTTTCTCTACAATGAGCAGTTCTTC. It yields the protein CASSLSFLYNEQFF.